A selection of T cell receptor beta chains follows, all from one sample in a study of shared clonotypes between healthy human individuals. Libraries were prepared by immunoSEQ multiplex PCR; TCRdb keeps only in-frame clonotypes and omits some of them. The table includes roughly 640,000 clones, over 65% detected once. What was sequenced was memory CD4+ T cells sorted from blood. The receptors come from a woman in her twenties or thirties in good health. CDR3s include the opening cysteine and the closing phenylalanine or tryptophan. The order of the fields is V gene, D gene, J gene, clone size, CDR3 DNA, CDR3 protein. The D gene is left open where the match is weak. Clone sizes are given selectively: once, few, many, or a class where the clone is expanded.

TRBV28	NA	TRBJ1-4	NA	TGTGCCAGCAGCCCCGGGGCCGAAAAACTGTTTTTT	CASSPGAEKLFF
TRBV2	TRBD2	TRBJ2-3	few	TGTGCCAGCGGACTAGCGGGAAGTACGCAGTATTTT	CASGLAGSTQYF
TRBV27	TRBD2	TRBJ2-1	NA	TGTGCCAGCACCAGAAGCGGGAGGACGGGCAATGAGCAGTTCTTC	CASTRSGRTGNEQFF
TRBV5-1	TRBD1	TRBJ1-1	NA	TGCGCCAGCGAAAAGGGGGTTGGACAGGGGGCTTCGGGAGCTTTCTTT	CASEKGVGQGASGAFF
TRBV6-1	NA	TRBJ1-5	NA	TGTGCCAGCAGTGACCCCGCGGCGGGGCCCCAGCATTTT	CASSDPAAGPQHF
TRBV11-2	TRBD2	TRBJ2-7	once	TGTGCCAGCAGCCGGAGCCAGCGGGAGGGTGGAACCTACGAGCAGTACTTC	CASSRSQREGGTYEQYF
TRBV18	TRBD1	TRBJ2-5	NA	TGTGCCAGCTCACCGCGGTTAGCCGGGACAGGGGAGATACCCCAGTACTTC	CASSPRLAGTGEIPQYF
TRBV6-5	NA	TRBJ1-2	few	TGTGCCAGCAGTTATACCCCGACAGTTAACTATGGCTACACCTTC	CASSYTPTVNYGYTF
TRBV27	TRBD2	TRBJ2-7	NA	TGTGCCAGCAGTTCCTCCACTAGCGGGAACTACGAGCAGTACTTC	CASSSSTSGNYEQYF
TRBV29-1	NA	TRBJ2-7	NA	TGCAGCGTTGGGGGGAGACTCTCCTACGAGCAGTACTTC	CSVGGRLSYEQYF
TRBV9	NA	TRBJ2-5	NA	TGTGCCAGCAGCGGCCGGGGTGAGACCCAGTACTTC	CASSGRGETQYF
TRBV7-9	NA	TRBJ1-3	NA	TGTGCCAGCAGCCAGGGAGCCTCTGGAAACACCATATATTTT	CASSQGASGNTIYF
TRBV7-2	NA	TRBJ2-2	NA	TGTGCCAGCAGCGTCGTACCGGGACCCAGAACCGGGGAGCTGTTTTTT	CASSVVPGPRTGELFF
TRBV27	TRBD1	TRBJ1-1	NA	TGTGCCAGCAGCCTGGGACAGACTTTAATGAACACTGAAGCTTTCTTT	CASSLGQTLMNTEAFF
TRBV6-1	NA	TRBJ1-3	NA	TGTGCCAGCAGTGAAGCGGCGGCTGGAAACACCATATATTTT	CASSEAAAGNTIYF
TRBV28	TRBD1	TRBJ2-5	NA	TGTGCCAGCAGCCTCCCGACAGGGGAAGAGACCCAGTACTTC	CASSLPTGEETQYF
TRBV28	NA	TRBJ2-3	NA	TGTGCCAGCAGCCGTACTAGAGTCTTTAAAGATACGCAGTATTTT	CASSRTRVFKDTQYF
TRBV4-1	NA	TRBJ2-1	many	TGCGCCAGCAGCCAAGCCTTGTACAATGAGCAGTTCTTC	CASSQALYNEQFF
TRBV4-1	TRBD2	TRBJ2-5	NA	TGCGCCAGCAGCCAAGATCAGATAGCGGGAGGAGAGACCCAGTACTTC	CASSQDQIAGGETQYF
TRBV20-1	NA	TRBJ2-5	NA	TGCAGTGCTCGGGACCAAGAGACCCAGTACTTC	CSARDQETQYF
TRBV7-8	TRBD1	TRBJ2-7	NA	TGTGCCAGCAGCTTAGAAGGGACAGGCTCCTACGAGCAGTACTTC	CASSLEGTGSYEQYF
TRBV19	NA	TRBJ2-7	NA	TGTGCCAGTACGTTCGACGGCGGAAGCTCCTACGAGCAGTACTTC	CASTFDGGSSYEQYF
TRBV11-2	NA	TRBJ2-2	few	TGTGCCAGCAGCTTCTCGGACCTAACCGGGGAGCTGTTTTTT	CASSFSDLTGELFF
TRBV6-5	TRBD1	TRBJ1-2	NA	TGTGCCAGCAGATCAGGGGGCGGCTATGGCTACACCTTC	CASRSGGGYGYTF
TRBV6-1	NA	TRBJ1-5	NA	TGTGCCAGCAGTGAAAGGCGACAGGTAGGGGTTGGTCAGCCCCAGCATTTT	CASSERRQVGVGQPQHF
TRBV6-5	TRBD2	TRBJ2-7	NA	TGTGCCAGCAGTTACAGTGCGGGAGTACACGAGCAGTACTTC	CASSYSAGVHEQYF
TRBV5-1	TRBD2	TRBJ2-7	NA	TGCGCCAGCAGCTTGCTCCTGTCTAGCGGACCCTACGAGCAGTACTTC	CASSLLLSSGPYEQYF
TRBV11-2	TRBD2	TRBJ2-3	NA	TGTGCCAGCAGAGAGGCAGTTAGCGGGAGGGGAACAGATACGCAGTATTTT	CASREAVSGRGTDTQYF
TRBV11-3	TRBD1	TRBJ2-6	NA	TGTGCCAGCAGCCAGGGGGTCGGGGCCAACGTCCTGACTTTC	CASSQGVGANVLTF